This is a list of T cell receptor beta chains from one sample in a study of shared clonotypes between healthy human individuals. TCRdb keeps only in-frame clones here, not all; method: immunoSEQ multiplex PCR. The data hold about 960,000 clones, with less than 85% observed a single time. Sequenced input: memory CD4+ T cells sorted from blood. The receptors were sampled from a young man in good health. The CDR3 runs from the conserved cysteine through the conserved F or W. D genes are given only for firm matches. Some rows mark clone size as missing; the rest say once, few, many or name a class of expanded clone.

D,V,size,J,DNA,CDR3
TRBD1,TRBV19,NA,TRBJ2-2,TGTGCCAGTACCGGACAGGGTCACACCGGGGAGCTGTTTTTT,CASTGQGHTGELFF
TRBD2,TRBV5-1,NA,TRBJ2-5,TGCGCCAGCAGCTCAGAACTAGCGGGAGCTGTGACCCAGTACTTC,CASSSELAGAVTQYF
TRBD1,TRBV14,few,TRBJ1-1,TGTGCCAGCAGGGACAGGATCAACACTGAAGCTTTCTTT,CASRDRINTEAFF
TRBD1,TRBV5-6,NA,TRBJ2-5,TGTGCCAGCAGCTTGCAGGGGGTCCGGAGCGAGACCCAGTACTTC,CASSLQGVRSETQYF
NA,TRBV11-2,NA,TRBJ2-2,TGTGCCACCACCGATCTTGGGGGCACGAACACCGGGGAGCTGTTTTTT,CATTDLGGTNTGELFF
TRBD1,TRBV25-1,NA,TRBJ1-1,TGTGCCAGCAGTGAAGGCCAGGGGGCAGGACGGACTGAAGCTTTCTTT,CASSEGQGAGRTEAFF
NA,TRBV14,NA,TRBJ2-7,TGTGCCAGCAGCCAAGGGTGGAATAAGGCGTACTTC,CASSQGWNKAYF
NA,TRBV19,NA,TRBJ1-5,TGTGCCAGTAGTATCGCAGGGAGCAATCAGCCCCAGCATTTT,CASSIAGSNQPQHF
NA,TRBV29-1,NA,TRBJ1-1,TGCAGCGTTGGGTCCGGGGTCACTGAAGCTTTCTTT,CSVGSGVTEAFF
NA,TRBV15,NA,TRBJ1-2,TGTGCCACCAGCAGAGATCGGTGGGGAGGGTATGGCTACACCTTC,CATSRDRWGGYGYTF
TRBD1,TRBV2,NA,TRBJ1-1,TGTGCCAGCAGGCAAGGACAGGGGGCCCACACTGAAGCTTTCTTT,CASRQGQGAHTEAFF
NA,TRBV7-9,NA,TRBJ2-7,TGTGCCAGCAGCTTATACGGGAGCCTGTCCCTCGAGCAGTACTTC,CASSLYGSLSLEQYF
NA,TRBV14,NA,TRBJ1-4,TGTGCCAGCAGCCGGGACCGTGCAAAACTGTTTTTT,CASSRDRAKLFF
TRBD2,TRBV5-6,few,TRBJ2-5,TGTGCCAGCAGCCCCAGACTAGCGGGGAGAGAGACCCAGTACTTC,CASSPRLAGRETQYF
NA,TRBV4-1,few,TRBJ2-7,TGCGCCAGCAGCCAAGACCTCCGCCTCACTCTCAGGTACGAGCAGTACTTC,CASSQDLRLTLRYEQYF
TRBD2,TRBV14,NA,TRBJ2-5,TGTGCCAGCAGCCAAAGGTCTAGCGGGGTGAAAGAGACCCAGTACTTC,CASSQRSSGVKETQYF
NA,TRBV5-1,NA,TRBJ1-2,TGCGCCAGCAGCTTGGGACGGGCCGAGGGTAACTATGGCTACACCTTC,CASSLGRAEGNYGYTF